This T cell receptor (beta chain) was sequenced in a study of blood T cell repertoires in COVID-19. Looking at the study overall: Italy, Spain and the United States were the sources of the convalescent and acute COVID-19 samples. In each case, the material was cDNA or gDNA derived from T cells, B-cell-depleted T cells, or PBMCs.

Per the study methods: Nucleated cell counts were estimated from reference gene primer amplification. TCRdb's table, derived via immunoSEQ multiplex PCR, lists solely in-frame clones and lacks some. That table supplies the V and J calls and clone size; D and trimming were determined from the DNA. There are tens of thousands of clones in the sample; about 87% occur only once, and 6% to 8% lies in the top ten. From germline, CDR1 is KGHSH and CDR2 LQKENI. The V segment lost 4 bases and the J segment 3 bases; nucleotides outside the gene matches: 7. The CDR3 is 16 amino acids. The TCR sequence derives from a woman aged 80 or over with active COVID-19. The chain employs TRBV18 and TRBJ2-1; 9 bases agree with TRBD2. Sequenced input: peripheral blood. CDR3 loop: CASSQVTSGNYNEQFF. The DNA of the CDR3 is TGTGCCAGCTCACAGGTGACTAGCGGCAACTACAATGAGCAGTTCTTC.